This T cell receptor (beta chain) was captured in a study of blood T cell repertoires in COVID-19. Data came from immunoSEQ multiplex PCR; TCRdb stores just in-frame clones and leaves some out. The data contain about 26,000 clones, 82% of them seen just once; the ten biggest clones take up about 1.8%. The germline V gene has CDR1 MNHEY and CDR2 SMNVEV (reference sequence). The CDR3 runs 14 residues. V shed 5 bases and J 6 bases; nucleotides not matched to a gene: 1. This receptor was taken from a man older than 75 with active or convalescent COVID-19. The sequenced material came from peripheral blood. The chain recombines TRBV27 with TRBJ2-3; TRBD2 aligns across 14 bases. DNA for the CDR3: TGTGCCAGCAGTGGGACTAGCGGGAGTGATACGCAGTATTTT. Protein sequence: CASSGTSGSDTQYF.